This T cell receptor (beta chain) originates from a study of identical twins. Study outcomes and limitations: Insertions were reduced in abundant cord blood beta clonotypes but not in memory repertoires. Out-of-frame alpha sequences shared by twins showed excess low generation probability. There is a chance that invariant MAIT and iNKT cells partially muddied zero-insertion analyses.

Turning to this clonotype: Its matching antigen is unknown.

Trimming took 5 bases from V and 3 from J; bases not matched to a gene: 1. CDR3 length: 12 residues. Germline V gene sequence: CDR1 ENHRY, CDR2 SYGVKD. Using its own MiXCR run on the 5' RACE reads, TCRdb lists one record per CDR3 protein. The data contain about 890,000 distinct CDR3 sequences, about 12% of them singletons. Separately, the same data were catalogued under a study of yellow fever vaccine responses in identical twins.

The sample consisted of PBMCs. This sequence joins TRBV10-3 and TRBJ2-7; the match to TRBD1 covers 7 bases. The receptor was derived from a woman between 18 and 29 years old in good health. CDR3 nucleotides: TGTGCCATCAGTCAGGGGGACTACGAGCAGTACGTC. Its protein product is CAISQGDYEQYV.